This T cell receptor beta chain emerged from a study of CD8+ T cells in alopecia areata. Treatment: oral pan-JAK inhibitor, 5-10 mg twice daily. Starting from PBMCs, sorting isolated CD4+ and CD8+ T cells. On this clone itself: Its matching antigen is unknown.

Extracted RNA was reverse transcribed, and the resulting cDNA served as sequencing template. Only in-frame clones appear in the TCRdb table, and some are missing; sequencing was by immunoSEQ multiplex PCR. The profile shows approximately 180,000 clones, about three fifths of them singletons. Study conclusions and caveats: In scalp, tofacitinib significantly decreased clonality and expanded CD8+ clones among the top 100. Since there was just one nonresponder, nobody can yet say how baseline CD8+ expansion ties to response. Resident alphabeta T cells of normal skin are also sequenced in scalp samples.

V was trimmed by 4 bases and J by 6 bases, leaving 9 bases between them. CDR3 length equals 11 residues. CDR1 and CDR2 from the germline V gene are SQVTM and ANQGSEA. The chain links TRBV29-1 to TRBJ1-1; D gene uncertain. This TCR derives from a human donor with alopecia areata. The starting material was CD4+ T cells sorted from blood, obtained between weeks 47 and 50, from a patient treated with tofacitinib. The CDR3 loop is CSVGPGAEAFF. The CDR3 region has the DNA TGCAGCGTTGGCCCCGGGGCTGAAGCTTTCTTT.